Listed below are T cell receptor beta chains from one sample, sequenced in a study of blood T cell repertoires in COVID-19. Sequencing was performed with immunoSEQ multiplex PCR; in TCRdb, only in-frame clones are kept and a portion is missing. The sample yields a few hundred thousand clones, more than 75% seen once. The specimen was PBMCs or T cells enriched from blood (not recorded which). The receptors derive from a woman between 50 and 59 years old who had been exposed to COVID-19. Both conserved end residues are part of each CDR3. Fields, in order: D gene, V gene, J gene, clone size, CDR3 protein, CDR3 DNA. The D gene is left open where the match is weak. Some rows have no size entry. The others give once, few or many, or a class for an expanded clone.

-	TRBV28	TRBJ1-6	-	CASTPGYRSPLHF	TGTGCCAGCACCCCAGGTTATCGTTCACCCCTCCACTTT
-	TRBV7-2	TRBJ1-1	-	CASSVRQTTEAFF	TGTGCCAGCAGCGTCCGACAGACCACTGAAGCTTTCTTT
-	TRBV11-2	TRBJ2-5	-	CASSLTGGAIQETQYF	TGTGCCAGCAGCTTAACCGGGGGAGCCATCCAAGAGACCCAGTACTTC
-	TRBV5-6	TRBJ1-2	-	CASSPGRVVFGYTF	TGTGCCAGCAGCCCGGGGAGGGTTGTGTTTGGCTACACCTTC
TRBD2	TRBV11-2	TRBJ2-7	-	CASSLGPSGAGQYF	TGTGCCAGCAGCTTAGGTCCTAGCGGGGCGGGGCAGTACTTC
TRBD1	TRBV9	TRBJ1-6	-	CASSVDRDRGSLHF	TGTGCCAGCAGCGTCGACCGGGACAGGGGATCCCTCCACTTT
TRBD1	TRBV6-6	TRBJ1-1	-	CASNSQGATEAFF	TGTGCCAGCAACTCCCAGGGGGCCACTGAAGCTTTCTTT
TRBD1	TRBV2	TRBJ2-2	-	CASSDEGAATGELFF	TGTGCCAGCAGTGATGAGGGGGCAGCCACCGGGGAGCTGTTTTTT
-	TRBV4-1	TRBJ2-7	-	CASSQRGGAPSYEQYF	TGCGCCAGCAGCCAAAGGGGGGGGGCCCCCTCCTACGAGCAGTACTTC
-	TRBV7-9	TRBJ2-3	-	CASSSEAPEDTQYF	TGTGCCAGCAGTTCCGAGGCCCCGGAAGATACGCAGTATTTT
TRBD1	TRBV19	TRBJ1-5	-	CASKMGQASNQPQHF	TGTGCCAGTAAGATGGGACAGGCCAGCAATCAGCCCCAGCATTTT
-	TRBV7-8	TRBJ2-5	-	CASSLLAARGETQYF	TGTGCCAGCAGCTTATTGGCCGCCCGGGGGGAGACCCAGTACTTC
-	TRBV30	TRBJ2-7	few	CAWSVGTSPIYEQYF	TGTGCCTGGAGTGTAGGGACAAGTCCCATCTACGAGCAGTACTTC
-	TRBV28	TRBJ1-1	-	CASSFHRAGTEAFF	TGTGCCAGCAGTTTCCACAGGGCAGGGACTGAAGCTTTCTTT
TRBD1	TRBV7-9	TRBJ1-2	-	CASSLGQGSQGYTF	TGTGCCAGCAGCTTAGGACAGGGGAGTCAGGGCTACACCTTC
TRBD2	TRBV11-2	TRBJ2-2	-	CASRAGLALTGELFF	TGTGCCAGCAGGGCGGGACTAGCCTTAACCGGGGAGCTGTTTTTT
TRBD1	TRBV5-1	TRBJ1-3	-	CASSLATGGLISGNTIYF	TGCGCCAGCAGCTTGGCCACAGGGGGACTTATCTCTGGAAACACCATATATTTT
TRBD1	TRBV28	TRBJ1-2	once	CASSLWQGADGYTF	TGTGCCAGCAGTTTATGGCAGGGGGCCGATGGCTACACCTTC
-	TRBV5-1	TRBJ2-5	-	CASSPQLQGETQYF	TGCGCCAGCAGCCCACAACTACAGGGTGAGACCCAGTACTTC
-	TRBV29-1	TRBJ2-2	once	CSVDEGGELFF	TGCAGCGTTGATGAGGGCGGGGAGCTGTTTTTT
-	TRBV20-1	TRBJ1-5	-	CSASSAGLVGQPQHF	TGCAGTGCTAGTTCGGCGGGCCTCGTAGGTCAGCCCCAGCATTTT
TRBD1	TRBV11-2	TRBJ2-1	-	CASSQDRGSYNEQFF	TGTGCCAGCAGCCAGGACAGGGGCTCCTACAATGAGCAGTTCTTC
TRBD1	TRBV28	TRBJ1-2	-	CASRGQGAGGYTF	TGTGCCAGCAGGGGACAGGGGGCTGGTGGCTACACCTTC
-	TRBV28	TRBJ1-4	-	CASSPRSNGEKLFF	TGTGCCAGCAGCCCGAGAAGCAATGGTGAAAAACTGTTTTTT
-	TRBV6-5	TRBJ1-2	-	CASSYGGRAGYTF	TGTGCCAGCAGTTACGGTGGGCGGGCTGGCTACACCTTC
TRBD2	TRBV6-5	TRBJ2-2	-	CASSKGLVNGELFF	TGTGCCAGCAGCAAGGGACTAGTTAACGGGGAGCTGTTTTTT
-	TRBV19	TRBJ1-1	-	CASSIGNRVTAFF	TGTGCCAGTAGTATTGGTAACAGGGTAACGGCTTTCTTT
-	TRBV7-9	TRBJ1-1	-	CASSARTENTEAFF	TGTGCCAGCAGCGCCCGGACAGAGAACACTGAAGCTTTCTTT